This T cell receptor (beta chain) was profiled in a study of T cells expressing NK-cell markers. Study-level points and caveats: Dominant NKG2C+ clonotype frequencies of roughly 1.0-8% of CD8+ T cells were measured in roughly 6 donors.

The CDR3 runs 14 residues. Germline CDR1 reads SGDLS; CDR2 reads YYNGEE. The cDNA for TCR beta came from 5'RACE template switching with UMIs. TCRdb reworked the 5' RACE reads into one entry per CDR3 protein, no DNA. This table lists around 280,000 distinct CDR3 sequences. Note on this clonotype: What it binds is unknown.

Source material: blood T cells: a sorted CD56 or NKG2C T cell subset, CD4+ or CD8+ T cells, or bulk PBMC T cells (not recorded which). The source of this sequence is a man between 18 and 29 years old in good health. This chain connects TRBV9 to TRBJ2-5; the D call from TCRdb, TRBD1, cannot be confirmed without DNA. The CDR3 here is CASSKTGGQETQYF.